This T cell receptor (beta chain) was identified during a study of blood T cell repertoires in COVID-19. With V trimmed by 5 bases and J by 0 bases, 4 bases remained unmatched. CDR3 length: 16 residues. The germline V gene encodes CDR1 PRHDT and CDR2 FYEKMQ (reference sequence). In the original processing: How many nucleated cells were present was estimated from reference gene primer amplification. This table comes from immunoSEQ multiplex PCR, and its TCRdb copy is limited to in-frame clones, with some not included. D and trimming come from the DNA, and the V and J calls and clone size come from that table. The repertoire holds around 65,000 clones, 70% to 85% seen once, with about 41% in the top ten.

The V call is TRBV13, the J call TRBJ1-6, with 7 bases identical to TRBD1. The clonotype was recovered from a human donor in a cohort sampled during active COVID-19. Source material: peripheral blood. CDR3 coding DNA: TGTGCCAGCAGCACCAGACAGGGCTCCTATAATTCACCCCTCCACTTT. Translated: CASSTRQGSYNSPLHF.